The rows below give T cell receptor beta chains drawn from one sample of a study of T cell clonotyping in hematopoietic cell transplantation. The method was immunoSEQ multiplex PCR; TCRdb's version includes in-frame clones alone and lacks a portion of them. The sample shows about 45,000 clones, roughly 94% of them seen only once. The sequenced material came from peripheral blood mononuclear cells. The source is a woman aged 45-60 years in good health. Some clones in this sample may be carry-over from other donors' samples. CDR3s include the opening cysteine and the closing phenylalanine or tryptophan. The D gene is left open where the match is weak. Size tells how often a clone was seen (once, few, many) or the class of an expanded clone, and some rows leave it out.

TGTGCCAGCAGCTTATTTAGCGGGGGGGACTACAATGAGCAGTTCTTC	CASSLFSGGDYNEQFF	-	TRBD2	TRBV7-2	TRBJ2-1
TGTGCCAGCAGCTTAGAGGGGATGGCCTATCAGCCCCAGCATTTT	CASSLEGMAYQPQHF	-	-	TRBV7-2	TRBJ1-5
TGCGCCAGCAGTTCTGCAGGGACAGCGAACACTGAAGCTTTCTTT	CASSSAGTANTEAFF	-	TRBD1	TRBV5-1	TRBJ1-1
TGCGCCAGCAGCTTGGGGACAGGGGCCGATCAGCCCCAGCATTTT	CASSLGTGADQPQHF	-	TRBD1	TRBV5-1	TRBJ1-5
TGTGCCAGCAGCTTAGTCCAGGGTGATTCACCCCTCCACTTT	CASSLVQGDSPLHF	once	-	TRBV7-2	TRBJ1-6
TGCAGCGTACGCCTCTGGACAGGCACAGATACGCAGTATTTT	CSVRLWTGTDTQYF	-	-	TRBV29-1	TRBJ2-3
TGTGCCAGCAGTGATCCGGGCGTTCTTTCCGGAATTTATGGCTACACCTTC	CASSDPGVLSGIYGYTF	-	-	TRBV25-1	TRBJ1-2
TGTGCCTGGAGCCAGGGGGCCTACGAGCAGTACTTC	CAWSQGAYEQYF	-	TRBD1	TRBV30	TRBJ2-7
TGTGCCAGTAGCCCAGGCTCTGGGGCCAACGTCCTGACTTTC	CASSPGSGANVLTF	-	-	TRBV19	TRBJ2-6
TGTGCCAGCTCAGCTTTGGGCAGGAACACCGGGGAGCTGTTTTTT	CASSALGRNTGELFF	-	-	TRBV5-6	TRBJ2-2
TGTGCCAGCAGCTTAGGAGGTCGCCGGACACATACTGAGCAGTTCTTC	CASSLGGRRTHTEQFF	-	-	TRBV7-9	TRBJ2-1
TGTGCCAGCAGCCCCTCCAGCGGGAATGAAAAACTGTTTTTT	CASSPSSGNEKLFF	-	-	TRBV11-3	TRBJ1-4
TGTGCCATCAGTGGACCGGGAGGAAACTATGGCTACACCTTC	CAISGPGGNYGYTF	-	-	TRBV10-3	TRBJ1-2
TGTGCCAGCAGTGATCCCGGTAGCACCTACGAGCAGTACTTC	CASSDPGSTYEQYF	-	-	TRBV6-1	TRBJ2-7
TGTGCCAGCAGCTCAGCTGGGGGAGATCAGCCCCAGCATTTT	CASSSAGGDQPQHF	-	-	TRBV5-4	TRBJ1-5
TGTGCCAGCTCACCATCCGGGACTAGCGGCTACGAGCAGTACTTC	CASSPSGTSGYEQYF	-	TRBD2	TRBV18	TRBJ2-7
TGTGCCATCAGTGAAGAGGGCGGTAGACGAACTGAAGCTTTCTTT	CAISEEGGRRTEAFF	-	-	TRBV10-3	TRBJ1-1
TGTGCCACCAGCAGAGATCGACGGGCCACAGGCGCTGAAGCTTTCTTT	CATSRDRRATGAEAFF	-	-	TRBV15	TRBJ1-1
TGTGCCAGCAGCGTAGGCCCGCGGGGGGCGTCAGATACGCAGTATTTT	CASSVGPRGASDTQYF	-	TRBD2	TRBV9	TRBJ2-3
TGTGCCAGCAGTGTATATTGGGGCGCGACCTCCTACGAGCAGTACTTC	CASSVYWGATSYEQYF	-	-	TRBV28	TRBJ2-7
TGCGCCAGCTCCACCCTAACAGGGGGCGAGGACACCGGGGAGCTGTTTTTT	CASSTLTGGEDTGELFF	-	TRBD1	TRBV5-1	TRBJ2-2
TGCGCCAGCAGTCCATCTTGGACAGGGCGGGACGAGCAGTACTTC	CASSPSWTGRDEQYF	-	TRBD1	TRBV5-1	TRBJ2-7
TGCGCCAGCAGCTCCGGGATTACGACGTCTGGGGCCAACGTCCTGACTTTC	CASSSGITTSGANVLTF	-	-	TRBV5-1	TRBJ2-6
TGTGCCAGCAGCTCACCGCCCGTGGGGGAGGGAGGGAACACTGAAGCTTTCTTT	CASSSPPVGEGGNTEAFF	-	-	TRBV7-8	TRBJ1-1
TGTGCCAGCACCTTGGGGGTTAGCTTGGATACGCAGTATTTT	CASTLGVSLDTQYF	once	-	TRBV5-6	TRBJ2-3
TGTGCCAGCACCAGAACGGTTGCAACTAATGAAAAACTGTTTTTT	CASTRTVATNEKLFF	-	-	TRBV2	TRBJ1-4
TGTGCCAGCAGTGAGGCGGGACACCCTAATGAAAAACTGTTTTTT	CASSEAGHPNEKLFF	once	-	TRBV2	TRBJ1-4
TGTGCCTGGAGCCGGAGGGCTGAAGCTTTCTTT	CAWSRRAEAFF	-	-	TRBV30	TRBJ1-1
TGTGCCAGTAAACAGCCCTATGGCTACACCTTC	CASKQPYGYTF	once	-	TRBV19	TRBJ1-2
TGTGCCAGCAGCCAGGGAGATCTCACTGAAGCTTTCTTT	CASSQGDLTEAFF	-	-	TRBV5-6	TRBJ1-1
TGTGCCAGCAGCTTAAGCGGGGATACAGATACGCAGTATTTT	CASSLSGDTDTQYF	-	TRBD2	TRBV5-4	TRBJ2-3
TGCGCCAGCCATCCCGGGCAGGATACGGGTGAAAAACTGTTTTTT	CASHPGQDTGEKLFF	-	-	TRBV5-1	TRBJ1-4
TGTGCCAGCAGCCAAGGGACAGAATCGGTCACTGAAGCTTTCTTT	CASSQGTESVTEAFF	-	-	TRBV4-2	TRBJ1-1
TGTGCCATCAGTGACCCCCCAGCGGGGGGGTTACAGACCCAGTACTTC	CAISDPPAGGLQTQYF	-	TRBD2	TRBV10-3	TRBJ2-5
TGTGCCAGCAGTTTAGCTAGTGGTGGCTACACCTTC	CASSLASGGYTF	-	-	TRBV28	TRBJ1-2
TGTGCCAGCAGCTTGGCGCGGCAGAGGGAGACCCAGTACTTC	CASSLARQRETQYF	-	-	TRBV5-4	TRBJ2-5
TGTGCCAGTAGCAATCCCTGGGCCCGGGGTGAAAAACTGTTTTTT	CASSNPWARGEKLFF	-	-	TRBV19	TRBJ1-4
TGTGCCAGCAGCTTGTGGGTAGGCCCCGACTACGAGCAGTACTTC	CASSLWVGPDYEQYF	-	-	TRBV11-3	TRBJ2-7
TGCGCCAGCAGCCCTCTAGCGGGGGCCTCCACCGGGGAGCTGTTTTTT	CASSPLAGASTGELFF	-	TRBD2	TRBV4-1	TRBJ2-2
TGTGCCAGCAGCGTAGGGGGAGGGGCGGACGAGCAGTACTTC	CASSVGGGADEQYF	-	TRBD2	TRBV9	TRBJ2-7
TGTGCCGGGGGACTGCTAGGGCCCTTCACAGATACGCAGTATTTT	CAGGLLGPFTDTQYF	-	-	TRBV7-9	TRBJ2-3
TGCGCCAGCAGCCTAGGGACACCAAATGAAAAACTGTTTTTT	CASSLGTPNEKLFF	-	-	TRBV4-3	TRBJ1-4
TGCGCCAGCAGCCAAGATCGATCCTACGAGCAGTACTTC	CASSQDRSYEQYF	-	-	TRBV4-1	TRBJ2-7
TGTGCCAGCACTCCAACAGGGAGTTATGGCACTGAAGCTTTCTTT	CASTPTGSYGTEAFF	-	-	TRBV6-5	TRBJ1-1
TGCGCCAGCAGAGCGTGGGACAGGGAGAACACCATATATTTT	CASRAWDRENTIYF	-	TRBD1	TRBV4-1	TRBJ1-3
TGTGCCAGTAGTCCTTCGGGTGGGACCTACGAGCAGTACTTC	CASSPSGGTYEQYF	-	-	TRBV19	TRBJ2-7
TGTGCCAGCAGCGATGGTCTAGCGGGGACCCAGTACTTC	CASSDGLAGTQYF	-	TRBD2	TRBV7-3	TRBJ2-5
TGTGCCAGCACCGCAGGGATGGGCTTCTACACCTTC	CASTAGMGFYTF	-	-	TRBV6-5	TRBJ1-2
TGCGCCAGCAGCTTGGATGCACGACAGGGGGCAGGAGAGCAGTACTTC	CASSLDARQGAGEQYF	-	TRBD1	TRBV5-1	TRBJ2-7
TGTGCCAGCGGAGGAGACTATAATTCACCCCTCCACTTT	CASGGDYNSPLHF	-	-	TRBV6-5	TRBJ1-6
TGTGCCAGCAGCTTAGATTCCGGAGATACGCAGTATTTT	CASSLDSGDTQYF	-	-	TRBV11-3	TRBJ2-3
TGTGCCAGCAGCCAAGATGTAGTGGGCGACGAGCAGTACTTC	CASSQDVVGDEQYF	-	-	TRBV4-2	TRBJ2-7
TGTGCCAGCTTTACTAGCACGGCATACAATGAGCAGTTCTTC	CASFTSTAYNEQFF	-	-	TRBV6-5	TRBJ2-1